The clone carrying this T cell receptor (beta chain) has more than one count but fewer than ten. It was with a sample-barcoded 5' primer and a J-beta primer mix that a second PCR of roughly 7 to 12 cycles was run. In TCRdb, the 5' RACE reads were re-called with MiXCR into one record per CDR3 protein. The sample lists more than 1,000,000 distinct CDR3 sequences, 25% seen once, with approximately 0.71% in the top ten. Every sample had a minimum of 6 million PBMCs isolated. The data derive from a study of blood T cells in healthy people across ages. The CDR3 extends over 15 amino acids. Germline V gives CDR1 MNHEY, CDR2 SVGEGT. Trimming took 2 bases from V and 6 from J, leaving 13 bases between them. The sample was also linked to a second study, of T cells of mothers and their children. That work adds: The M1S primer of the second PCR added sample barcodes and 2-4 random nucleotides. Related and unrelated pairs show similar shaping of TCR recombination output by thymic selection.

The chain has TRBV6-2 or TRBV6-3 and TRBJ2-2; the D is unclear. Sequenced sample: blood. The sequence was obtained from a girl aged 2 to 9 in good health. The CDR3 DNA follows: TGTGCCAGCAGTTACCCCCTCCAAGGAGCCGGGGAGCTGTTTTTT. Translating it yields CASSYPLQGAGELFF.